This T cell receptor (beta chain) was obtained from a study of control samples from healthy donors and cancer patients. Germline assignment: CDR1 SGHRS and CDR2 YFSETQ. The CDR3 loop spans 15 amino acids. Trimming removed 1 base from V and 2 bases from J, with 9 bases in between. The assay was immunoSEQ multiplex PCR, and TCRdb's table has in-frame clones only and misses some. The sample contains 130,000 or so clones, 70% to 90% of which appear only once. Material: blood. The chain joins TRBV5-1 to TRBJ1-4, with D perhaps TRBD1 (6 bases). The receptor was derived from a man aged 45-65 years in good health. The CDR3 reads CASSLKDSTNEKLFF. The CDR3 DNA sequence: TGCGCCAGCAGCTTGAAGGACAGTACTAATGAAAAACTGTTTTTT.